This T cell receptor beta chain derives from a study of cytomegalovirus exposure and HLA in healthy donors. Germline lookup yields CDR1 MNHEY and CDR2 SMNVEV (reference sequence). The CDR3 runs to 12 residues. The V end lost 2 bases, the J end lost 6 bases, and 5 bases lay between the germline ends. A multiplex PCR was run with 60 Vbeta primers and 13 Jbeta primers. Using immunoSEQ multiplex PCR, the repertoire was profiled, and TCRdb retains in-frame clones only, with some absent. Of over 100,000 clones in the sample, roughly 80% were seen once. The chain recombines TRBV27 with TRBJ1-5, with D unclear. The sequence came from a male donor in good health and CMV-seronegative. The source material was PBMCs. The CDR3 sequence is CASSLIFQPQHF. The CDR3 nucleotides are TGTGCCAGCAGTTTAATATTTCAGCCCCAGCATTTT.